This T cell receptor beta chain was captured in a study of blood T cell repertoires in COVID-19. Across the study: Acute and convalescent COVID-19 samples came from the United States, Italy and Spain. The analysed material was cDNA or gDNA that came from T cells, B-cell-depleted T cells, or PBMCs.

Original processing methods: Amplified reference gene primers provided the basis for estimating nucleated cell counts. The assay was immunoSEQ multiplex PCR, and TCRdb's table has in-frame clones only and misses some. V and J calls and clone size are as listed in that table; D and trimming were resolved from the DNA. Of 83,000 or so clones listed, approximately 86% were seen once; the top ten hold about 8.5%. This CDR3 comprises 14 residues. Trimming at V came to 6 bases and at J to 7 bases, leaving 6 bases not matched to a gene. Germline-derived CDR1 and CDR2 are MGHDK and SYGVNS. The sequenced material came from peripheral blood. The chain uses TRBV25-1 and TRBJ1-6; TRBD1 aligns across 7 bases. This receptor was identified in a man older than 75 with active or convalescent COVID-19. CDR3 nucleotide sequence: TGTGCCAGCAGGGAGACAGGGAACAATTCACCCCTCCACTTT. The encoded protein is CASRETGNNSPLHF.